The 5 T cell receptor beta chains below all came from one sample that was sequenced in a study of blood T cell repertoires in COVID-19. The protocol was immunoSEQ multiplex PCR, while the TCRdb copy is restricted to in-frame clones and leaves out a portion. The sample holds 200,000 to 300,000 clones; roughly 87% are singletons and the top ten take over 0.55%. Specimen: peripheral blood. These receptors were taken from a human donor in a cohort sampled during active COVID-19.

This sequence joins TRBV2 and TRBJ2-7; 10 nucleotides line up with TRBD1. CDR3 length equals 19 residues. Trimming took 6 bases from V and 1 from J; bases not matched to a gene: 18. The germline V gene encodes CDR1 SNHLY and CDR2 FYNNEI. The DNA of the CDR3 is TGTGCCAGCAGACCCCTTTCCTATGAGACGGGACAGGGGTCCTACGAGCAGTACTTC. This sequence encodes CASRPLSYETGQGSYEQYF.

This clone was seen once. CDR3 sequence: CASRFNSYEQYF. CDR3 nucleotide sequence: TGTGCCAGCAGGTTTAACTCCTACGAGCAGTACTTC. The chain has TRBV28 and TRBJ2-7; D is unclear. CDR1 MDHEN and CDR2 SYDVKM come from the germline V gene. The CDR3 sequence is 12 residues long. V was clipped by 6 bases and J by 0 bases, with 6 bases between them.

The V call is TRBV7-2, the J call TRBJ1-4, with 7 bases lining up with TRBD1. The CDR3 has 15 amino acids. Trimming cost V 4 bases and J 0 bases; bases outside gene matches: 2. The germline gives CDR1 SGHTA, CDR2 FQGNSA. CDR3: CASSWQGATNEKLFF. The CDR3 bases are TGTGCCAGCAGCTGGCAGGGGGCAACTAATGAAAAACTGTTTTTT.

The chain joins TRBV6-2 or TRBV6-3 to TRBJ1-2; D not certain. The V end lost 0 bases, the J end lost 4 bases, and 3 bases lay between the germline ends. The CDR3 is 12 residues long. The germline V gene encodes CDR1 MNHEY and CDR2 SVGEGT. CDR3 in amino acids: CASSYSGYGYTF. The CDR3 region has the DNA TGTGCCAGCAGTTACTCCGGCTATGGCTACACCTTC.

This clone has just one count. The chain recombines TRBV7-2 with TRBJ1-2; D ambiguous. This CDR3 has 15 amino acids. V lost 5 bases to trimming and J lost 0 bases, with 13 bases between them. Germline CDR1 is SGHTA and CDR2 is FQGNSA. CDR3 sequence: CASSPEGGTNYGYTF. In DNA form, the CDR3 reads TGTGCCAGCAGCCCGGAAGGAGGGACTAACTATGGCTACACCTTC.